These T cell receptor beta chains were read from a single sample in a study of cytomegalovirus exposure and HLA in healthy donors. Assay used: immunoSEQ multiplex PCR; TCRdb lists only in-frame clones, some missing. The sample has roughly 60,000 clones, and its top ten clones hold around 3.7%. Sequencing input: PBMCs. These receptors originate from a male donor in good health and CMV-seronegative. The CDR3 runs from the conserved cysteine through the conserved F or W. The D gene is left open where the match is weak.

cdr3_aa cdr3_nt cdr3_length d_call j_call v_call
CASSSNLDREYEQYF TGTGCCAGCAGTAGTAACCTGGACCGGGAATACGAGCAGTACTTC 15 NA TRBJ2-7 TRBV28
CASSVMGQGYPGELFF TGTGCCAGCAGCGTAATGGGACAGGGGTATCCCGGGGAGCTGTTTTTT 16 TRBD1 TRBJ2-2 TRBV9
CASSPGTGANYGYTF TGTGCCAGCTCACCAGGGACAGGGGCTAACTATGGCTACACCTTC 15 TRBD1 TRBJ1-2 TRBV18
CASSWRLWSNQPQHF TGTGCCAGTAGTTGGCGACTCTGGAGCAATCAGCCCCAGCATTTT 15 NA TRBJ1-5 TRBV19
CASSSTGRELFF TGTGCCAGCAGCTCGACGGGGAGGGAGCTGTTTTTT 12 NA TRBJ2-2 TRBV5-5
CASNRLAGNTGELFF TGTGCCAGCAACAGACTAGCGGGGAACACCGGGGAGCTGTTTTTT 15 TRBD2 TRBJ2-2 TRBV11-2
CASSQQGNTEAFF TGTGCCAGCAGTCAACAGGGAAACACTGAAGCTTTCTTT 13 NA TRBJ1-1 TRBV6-6
CASSFVGGGGVGTQYF TGTGCCAGCAGCTTCGTGGGAGGCGGGGGAGTCGGTACGCAGTATTTT 16 TRBD2 TRBJ2-3 TRBV7-2
CASSRGLADYEQYF TGTGCCAGCAGTCGGGGACTAGCCGATTACGAGCAGTACTTC 14 TRBD2 TRBJ2-7 TRBV6-5
CASSDQDQPQHF TGTGCCAGCAGTGATCAGGATCAGCCCCAGCATTTT 12 NA TRBJ1-5 TRBV6-5
CAYKPGQQNNEQFF TGTGCTTATAAGCCGGGACAGCAAAACAATGAGCAGTTCTTC 14 TRBD1 TRBJ2-1 TRBV30
CASSFKASTDEQFF TGTGCCAGCAGCTTTAAGGCTAGCACGGATGAGCAGTTCTTC 14 NA TRBJ2-1 TRBV7-3
CASSLSGRAITGELFF TGTGCCAGCAGCTTAAGCGGGAGGGCCATCACCGGGGAGCTGTTTTTT 16 TRBD2 TRBJ2-2 TRBV7-9
CASSFTSGGRGNEQFF TGTGCCAGCAGCTTTACTAGCGGGGGAAGAGGGAATGAGCAGTTCTTC 16 TRBD2 TRBJ2-1 TRBV7-8
CASSYRTANYGYTF TGTGCCAGCAGTTATAGGACTGCTAACTATGGCTACACCTTC 14 NA TRBJ1-2 TRBV6-5
CASSYDDRPLQETQYF TGTGCCAGCAGTTACGACGACAGACCGCTCCAAGAGACCCAGTACTTC 16 NA TRBJ2-5 TRBV6-6
CASRQGQGRGYTF TGTGCCAGCAGGCAAGGACAGGGGCGGGGCTACACCTTC 13 TRBD1 TRBJ1-2 TRBV5-4
CASSRQRGGDEQYF TGCGCCAGCAGCCGCCAGAGGGGAGGCGACGAGCAGTACTTC 14 NA TRBJ2-7 TRBV4-3
CASSQDWTSGSDNEQFF TGCGCCAGCAGCCAAGATTGGACTAGCGGGAGCGACAATGAGCAGTTCTTC 17 TRBD2 TRBJ2-1 TRBV4-3
CASSLDYTAKAQYF TGTGCCAGCAGTCTAGACTACACGGCCAAGGCGCAGTATTTT 14 NA TRBJ2-3 TRBV27
CASSPRQGSGANVLTF TGTGCCAGCTCACCCAGACAGGGGTCTGGGGCCAACGTCCTGACTTTC 16 TRBD1 TRBJ2-6 TRBV18
CASSEFGGKGQETQYF TGTGCCAGCAGCGAGTTCGGAGGGAAGGGGCAAGAGACCCAGTACTTC 16 NA TRBJ2-5 TRBV9
CASSMGQGNVFTEAFF TGTGCCAGTAGTATGGGACAGGGTAATGTGTTCACTGAAGCTTTCTTT 16 TRBD1 TRBJ1-1 TRBV19
CASSQGQDAYEQYF TGCGCCAGCAGCCAGGGACAAGACGCCTACGAGCAGTACTTC 14 NA TRBJ2-7 TRBV4-1
CASSLGSRRDTEAFF TGTGCCAGCAGTTTAGGGAGCCGCCGGGACACTGAAGCTTTCTTT 15 NA TRBJ1-1 TRBV28
CASSAGFGTGDYSYEQYF TGTGCCAGCAGCGCCGGCTTCGGGACAGGGGACTACTCCTACGAGCAGTACTTC 18 TRBD1 TRBJ2-7 TRBV7-2
CASSQDSQGSPYGYTF TGCGCCAGCAGCCAAGATAGTCAGGGGTCCCCCTATGGCTACACCTTC 16 NA TRBJ1-2 TRBV4-3
CASSLGTNGLNSPLHF TGTGCCAGCAGCTTGGGTACTAACGGCCTTAATTCACCCCTCCACTTT 16 NA TRBJ1-6 TRBV7-8
CASIPTGRSYEQYF TGTGCCAGCATTCCGACAGGACGCAGCTACGAGCAGTACTTC 14 NA TRBJ2-7 TRBV28
CASSQADKITGELFF TGCGCCAGCAGCCAAGCCGACAAAATCACCGGGGAGCTGTTTTTT 15 NA TRBJ2-2 TRBV4-3
CASPYFDYIAGGSRGADTQYF TGTGCAAGTCCCTATTTTGACTATATCGCGGGAGGGAGCAGGGGGGCAGATACGCAGTATTTT 21 NA TRBJ2-3 TRBV12-2
CASSAGPQRGVRNTQYF TGTGCCAGCAGCGCCGGCCCCCAGCGGGGAGTCCGGAATACGCAGTATTTT 17 TRBD2 TRBJ2-3 TRBV9
CASSQSGAGVHNEQFF TGCGCCAGCAGTCAATCGGGGGCAGGGGTTCACAATGAGCAGTTCTTC 16 NA TRBJ2-1 TRBV23-1
CASSLRRADTQYF TGTGCCAGCAGCTTAAGGCGGGCAGATACGCAGTATTTT 13 NA TRBJ2-3 TRBV7-2
CASSLVYQENQYF TGTGCCAGCAGTTTAGTGTACCAAGAGAACCAGTACTTC 13 NA TRBJ2-5 TRBV28
CASSLLALHRQEQFF TGTGCCAGCAGTCTCCTAGCGCTCCACCGACAGGAGCAGTTCTTC 15 NA TRBJ2-1 TRBV27
CASRESQGLYNSPLHF TGTGCCAGCAGGGAAAGTCAGGGGTTGTATAATTCACCCCTCCACTTT 16 NA TRBJ1-6 TRBV2
CASSVAAGVNEKLFF TGTGCCAGCAGCGTGGCAGCCGGAGTTAATGAAAAACTGTTTTTT 15 NA TRBJ1-4 TRBV9
CASSLGGMGEKLFF TGTGCCAGCAGCCTGGGGGGGATGGGAGAAAAACTGTTTTTT 14 NA TRBJ1-4 TRBV7-8
CASSPGGGAAYEQYF TGTGCCAGTAGCCCGGGAGGTGGGGCCGCCTACGAGCAGTACTTC 15 TRBD2 TRBJ2-7 TRBV19
CASSQWGESYNEQFF TGCGCCAGCAGCCAATGGGGGGAATCCTACAATGAGCAGTTCTTC 15 NA TRBJ2-1 TRBV4-1
CASGDYRGRETQYF TGTGCCAGCGGCGACTACAGGGGAAGGGAGACCCAGTACTTC 14 TRBD1 TRBJ2-5 TRBV6-5
CASRIGLGGRAGAADTQYF TGTGCCAGCAGGATTGGGTTGGGAGGGAGGGCCGGCGCGGCAGATACGCAGTATTTT 19 TRBD2 TRBJ2-3 TRBV5-4
CASSSTPDRAGNTIYF TGTGCCAGCAGTTCGACTCCGGACAGGGCTGGAAACACCATATATTTT 16 TRBD1 TRBJ1-3 TRBV6-5
CASSFSTGGSADTQYF TGTGCCAGCAGCTTTAGTACGGGGGGGTCGGCAGATACGCAGTATTTT 16 TRBD2 TRBJ2-3 TRBV5-6